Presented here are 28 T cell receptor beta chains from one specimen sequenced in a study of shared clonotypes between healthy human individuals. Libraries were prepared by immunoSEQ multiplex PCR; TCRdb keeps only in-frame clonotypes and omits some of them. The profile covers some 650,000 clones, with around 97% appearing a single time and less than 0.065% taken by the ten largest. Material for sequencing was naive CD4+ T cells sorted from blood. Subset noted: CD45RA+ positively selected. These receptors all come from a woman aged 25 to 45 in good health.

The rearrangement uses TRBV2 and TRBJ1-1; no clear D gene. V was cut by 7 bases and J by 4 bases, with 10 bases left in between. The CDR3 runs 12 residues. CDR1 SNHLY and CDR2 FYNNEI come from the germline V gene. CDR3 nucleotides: TGTGCCAGCAATCCCTTGGGCACTGAAGCTTTCTTT. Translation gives CASNPLGTEAFF.

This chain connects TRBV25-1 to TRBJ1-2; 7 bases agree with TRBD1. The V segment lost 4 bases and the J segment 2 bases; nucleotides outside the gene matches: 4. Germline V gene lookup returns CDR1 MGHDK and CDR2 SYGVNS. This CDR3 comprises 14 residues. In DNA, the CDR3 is TGTGCCAGCAGTGCCCCGACAGGGAACTATGGCTACACCTTC. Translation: CASSAPTGNYGYTF.

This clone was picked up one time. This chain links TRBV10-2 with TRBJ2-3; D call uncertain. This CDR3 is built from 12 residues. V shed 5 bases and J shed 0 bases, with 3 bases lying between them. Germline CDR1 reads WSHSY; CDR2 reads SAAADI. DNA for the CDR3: TGCGCCAGCAGTACTAGCACAGATACGCAGTATTTT. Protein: CASSTSTDTQYF.

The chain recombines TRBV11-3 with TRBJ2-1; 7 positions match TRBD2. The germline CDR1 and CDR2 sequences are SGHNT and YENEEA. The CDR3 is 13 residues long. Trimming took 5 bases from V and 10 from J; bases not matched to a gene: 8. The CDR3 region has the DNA TGTGCCAGCAGCGGAATTGGGAGGGCAGAGCAGTTCTTC. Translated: CASSGIGRAEQFF.

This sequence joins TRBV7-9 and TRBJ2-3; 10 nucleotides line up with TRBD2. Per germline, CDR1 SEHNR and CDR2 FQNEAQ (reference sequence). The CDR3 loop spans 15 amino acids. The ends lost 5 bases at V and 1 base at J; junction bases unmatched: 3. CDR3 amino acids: CASSNGLAGTDTQYF. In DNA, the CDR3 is TGTGCCAGCAGCAACGGACTAGCGGGCACAGATACGCAGTATTTT.

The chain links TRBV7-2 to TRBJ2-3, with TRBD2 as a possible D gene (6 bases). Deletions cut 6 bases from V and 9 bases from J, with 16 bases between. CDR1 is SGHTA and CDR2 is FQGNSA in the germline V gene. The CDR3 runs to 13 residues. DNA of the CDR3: TGTGCCAGCAGTTCTGGACTAATCATAACGCAGTATTTT. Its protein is CASSSGLIITQYF.

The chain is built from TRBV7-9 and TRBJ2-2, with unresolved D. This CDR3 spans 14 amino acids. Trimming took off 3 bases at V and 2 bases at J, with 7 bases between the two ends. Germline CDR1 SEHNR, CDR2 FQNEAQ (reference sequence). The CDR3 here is CASSFMANTGELFF. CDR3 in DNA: TGTGCCAGCAGCTTTATGGCTAACACCGGGGAGCTGTTTTTT.

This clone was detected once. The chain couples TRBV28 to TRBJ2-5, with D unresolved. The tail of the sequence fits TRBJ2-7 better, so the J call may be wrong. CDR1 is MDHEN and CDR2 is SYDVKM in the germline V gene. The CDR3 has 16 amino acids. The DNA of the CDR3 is TGTGCCTGGAGCCCACCCGGCCGATTAGCTCAATACGAGCAGTACTTC. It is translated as CAWSPPGRLAQYEQYF.

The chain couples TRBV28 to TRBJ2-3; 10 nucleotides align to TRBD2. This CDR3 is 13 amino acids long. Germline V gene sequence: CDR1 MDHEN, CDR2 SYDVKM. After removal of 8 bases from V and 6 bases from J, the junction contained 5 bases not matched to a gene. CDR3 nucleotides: TGTGCCAGCGCCTCTAGCGGGAGCGATACGCAGTATTTT. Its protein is CASASSGSDTQYF.

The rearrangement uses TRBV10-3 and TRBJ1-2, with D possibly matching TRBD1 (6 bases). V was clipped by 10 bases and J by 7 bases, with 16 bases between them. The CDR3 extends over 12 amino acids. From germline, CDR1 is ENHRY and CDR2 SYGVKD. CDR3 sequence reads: CATVRQEGGYTF. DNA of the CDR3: TGTGCCACCGTCCGACAGGAGGGTGGCTACACCTTC.

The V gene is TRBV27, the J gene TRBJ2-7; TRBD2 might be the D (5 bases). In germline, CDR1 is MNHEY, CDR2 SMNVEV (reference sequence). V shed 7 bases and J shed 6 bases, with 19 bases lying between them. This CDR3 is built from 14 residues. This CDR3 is CASTRNSDYGEQYF. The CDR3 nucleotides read TGTGCCAGCACTAGAAATAGCGACTATGGCGAGCAGTACTTC.

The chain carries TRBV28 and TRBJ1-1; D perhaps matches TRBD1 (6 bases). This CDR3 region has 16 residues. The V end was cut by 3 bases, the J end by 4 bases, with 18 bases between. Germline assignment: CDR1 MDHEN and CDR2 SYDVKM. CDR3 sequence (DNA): TGTGCCAGCAGTTTGGGAGGGGGGTTATCATCCACTGAAGCTTTCTTT. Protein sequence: CASSLGGGLSSTEAFF.

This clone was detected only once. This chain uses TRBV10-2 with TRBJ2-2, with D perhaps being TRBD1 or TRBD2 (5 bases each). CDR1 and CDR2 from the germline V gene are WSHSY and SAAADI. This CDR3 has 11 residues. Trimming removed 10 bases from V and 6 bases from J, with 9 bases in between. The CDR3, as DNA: TGCGCCACCCCGGGACCCGGGGAGCTGTTTTTT. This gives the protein CATPGPGELFF.

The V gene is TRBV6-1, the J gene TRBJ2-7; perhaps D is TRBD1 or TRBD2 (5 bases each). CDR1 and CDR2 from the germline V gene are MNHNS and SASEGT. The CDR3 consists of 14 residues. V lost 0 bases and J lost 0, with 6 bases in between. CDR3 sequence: CASSEAGRSYEQYF. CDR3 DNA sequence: TGTGCCAGCAGTGAAGCGGGACGCTCCTACGAGCAGTACTTC.

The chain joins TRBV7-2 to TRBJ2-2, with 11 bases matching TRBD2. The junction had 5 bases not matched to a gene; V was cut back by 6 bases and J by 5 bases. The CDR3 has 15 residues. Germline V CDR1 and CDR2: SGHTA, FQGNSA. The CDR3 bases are TGTGCCAGCAGAATGACTAGCGGGGTGACCGGGGAGCTGTTTTTT. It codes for CASRMTSGVTGELFF.

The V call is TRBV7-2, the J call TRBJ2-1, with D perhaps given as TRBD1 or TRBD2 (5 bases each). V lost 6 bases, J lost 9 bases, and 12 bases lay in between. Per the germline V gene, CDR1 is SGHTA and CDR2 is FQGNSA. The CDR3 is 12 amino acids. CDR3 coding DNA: TGTGCCAGCAGAAAAACCGGGGCTGAGCAGTTCTTC. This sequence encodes CASRKTGAEQFF.

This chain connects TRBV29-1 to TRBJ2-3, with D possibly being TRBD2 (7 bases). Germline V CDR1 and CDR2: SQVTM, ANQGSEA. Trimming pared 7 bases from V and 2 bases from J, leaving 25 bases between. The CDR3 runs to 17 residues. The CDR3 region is CSAALGASGWVTDTQYF. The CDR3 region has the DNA TGCAGCGCAGCGCTGGGGGCTAGCGGTTGGGTCACAGATACGCAGTATTTT.

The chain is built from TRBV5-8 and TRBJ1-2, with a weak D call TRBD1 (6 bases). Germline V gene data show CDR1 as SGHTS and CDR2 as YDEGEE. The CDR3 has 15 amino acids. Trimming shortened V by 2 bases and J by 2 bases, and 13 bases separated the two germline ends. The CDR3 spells CASSFRGAGNYGYTF. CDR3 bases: TGTGCCAGCAGCTTTCGGGGGGCGGGAAACTATGGCTACACCTTC.

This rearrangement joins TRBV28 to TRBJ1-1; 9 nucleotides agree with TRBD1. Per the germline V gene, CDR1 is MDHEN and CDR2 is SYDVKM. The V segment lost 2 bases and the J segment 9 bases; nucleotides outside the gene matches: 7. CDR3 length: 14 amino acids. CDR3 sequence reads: CASSLGGQGAQAFF. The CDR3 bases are TGTGCCAGCAGTTTAGGGGGACAGGGAGCACAAGCTTTCTTT.

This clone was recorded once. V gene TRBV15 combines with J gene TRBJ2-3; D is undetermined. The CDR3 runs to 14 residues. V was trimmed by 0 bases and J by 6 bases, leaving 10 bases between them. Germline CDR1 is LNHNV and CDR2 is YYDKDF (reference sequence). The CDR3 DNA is TGTGCCACCAGCAGAGATCTTGTGGCGGATACGCAGTATTTT. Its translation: CATSRDLVADTQYF.

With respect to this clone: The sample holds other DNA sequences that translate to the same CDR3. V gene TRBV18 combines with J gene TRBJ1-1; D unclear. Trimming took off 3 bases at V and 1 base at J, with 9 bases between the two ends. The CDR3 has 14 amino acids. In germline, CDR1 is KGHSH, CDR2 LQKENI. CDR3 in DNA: TGTGCCAGCTCACCCCAAGGGCAGAACACTGAAGCTTTCTTT. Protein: CASSPQGQNTEAFF.

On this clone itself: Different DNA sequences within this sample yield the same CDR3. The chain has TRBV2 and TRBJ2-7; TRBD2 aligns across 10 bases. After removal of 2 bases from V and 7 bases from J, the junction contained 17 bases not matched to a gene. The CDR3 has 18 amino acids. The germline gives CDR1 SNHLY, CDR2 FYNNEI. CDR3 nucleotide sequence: TGTGCCAGCAGTGAAATGGGGGGGCGGAGCGGGAGGGCCGATGAGCAGTACTTC. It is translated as CASSEMGGRSGRADEQYF.

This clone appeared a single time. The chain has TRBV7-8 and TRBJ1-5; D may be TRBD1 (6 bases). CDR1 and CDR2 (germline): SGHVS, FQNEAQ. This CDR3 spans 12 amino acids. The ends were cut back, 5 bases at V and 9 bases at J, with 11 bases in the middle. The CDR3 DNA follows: TGTGCCAGCAGCCTGGGGGGGCGGCCCCAGCATTTT. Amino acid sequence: CASSLGGRPQHF.

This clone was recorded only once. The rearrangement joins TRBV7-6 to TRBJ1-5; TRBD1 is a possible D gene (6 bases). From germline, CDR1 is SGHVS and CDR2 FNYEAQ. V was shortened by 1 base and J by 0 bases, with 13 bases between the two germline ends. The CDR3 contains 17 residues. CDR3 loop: CASSLDPGEYSNQPQHF. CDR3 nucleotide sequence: TGTGCCAGCAGCTTAGACCCAGGGGAGTATAGCAATCAGCCCCAGCATTTT.

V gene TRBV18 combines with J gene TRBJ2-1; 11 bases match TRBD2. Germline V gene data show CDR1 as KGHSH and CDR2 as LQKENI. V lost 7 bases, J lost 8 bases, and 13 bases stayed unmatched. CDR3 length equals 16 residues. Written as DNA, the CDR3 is TGTGCCAGCTACACACGGACTAGCGGGCCTCAAGATGAGCAGTTCTTC. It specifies CASYTRTSGPQDEQFF.

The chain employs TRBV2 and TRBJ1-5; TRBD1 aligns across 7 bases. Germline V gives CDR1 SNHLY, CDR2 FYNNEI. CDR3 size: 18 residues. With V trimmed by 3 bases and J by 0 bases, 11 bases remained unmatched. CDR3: CASSDQTGRGLSNQPQHF. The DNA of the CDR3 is TGTGCCAGCAGTGACCAGACAGGGAGGGGGCTTAGCAATCAGCCCCAGCATTTT.

As DNA, the CDR3 is TGTGCCAGCAGTGAAACGGGTGTTCTGAATCAGCCCCAGCATTTT. Encoded protein: CASSETGVLNQPQHF. The J gene is TRBJ1-5, the V gene TRBV6-1; D gene uncertain. This CDR3 contains 15 residues. Germline V CDR1 and CDR2: MNHNS, SASEGT. V was cut by 2 bases and J by 4 bases, with 12 bases left in between.

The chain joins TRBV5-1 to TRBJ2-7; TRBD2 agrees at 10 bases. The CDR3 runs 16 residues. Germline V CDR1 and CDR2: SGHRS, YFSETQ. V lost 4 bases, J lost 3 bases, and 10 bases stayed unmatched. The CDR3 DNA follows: TGCGCCAGCAGCCGACTCCTAGCGGGAGTGGGCTACGAGCAGTACTTC. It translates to CASSRLLAGVGYEQYF. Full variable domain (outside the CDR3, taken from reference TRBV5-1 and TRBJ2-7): KAGVTQTPRYLIKTRGQQVTLSCSPISGHRSVSWYQQTPGQGLQFLFEYFSETQRNKGNFPGRFSGRQFSNSRSEMNVSTLELGDSALYLCASSRLLAGVGYEQYFGPGTRLTVT.